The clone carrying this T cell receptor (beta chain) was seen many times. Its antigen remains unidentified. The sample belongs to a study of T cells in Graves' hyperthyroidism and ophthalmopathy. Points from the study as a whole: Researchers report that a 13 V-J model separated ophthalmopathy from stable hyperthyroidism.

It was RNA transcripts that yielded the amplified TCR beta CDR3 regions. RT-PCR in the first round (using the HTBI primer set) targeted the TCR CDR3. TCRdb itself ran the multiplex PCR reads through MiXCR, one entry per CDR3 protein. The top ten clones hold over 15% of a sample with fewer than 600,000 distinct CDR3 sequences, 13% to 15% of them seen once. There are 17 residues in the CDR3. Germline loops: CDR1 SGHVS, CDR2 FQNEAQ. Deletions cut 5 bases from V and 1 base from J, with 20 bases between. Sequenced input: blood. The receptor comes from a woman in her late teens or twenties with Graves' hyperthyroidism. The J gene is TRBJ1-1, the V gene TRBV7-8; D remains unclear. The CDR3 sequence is CASSIPGGGLQNTEAFF. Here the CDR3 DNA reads TGTGCCAGCAGCATCCCAGGTGGCGGGTTACAGAACACTGAAGCTTTCTTT.